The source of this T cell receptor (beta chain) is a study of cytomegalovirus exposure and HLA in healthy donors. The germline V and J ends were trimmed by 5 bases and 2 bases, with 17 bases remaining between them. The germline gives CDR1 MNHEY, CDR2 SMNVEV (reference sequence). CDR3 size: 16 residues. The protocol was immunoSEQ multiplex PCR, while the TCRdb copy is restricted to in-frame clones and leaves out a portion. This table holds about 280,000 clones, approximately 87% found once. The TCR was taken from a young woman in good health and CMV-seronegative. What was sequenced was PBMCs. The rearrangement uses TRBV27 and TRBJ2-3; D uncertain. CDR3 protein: CASSPMLVSITDTQYF. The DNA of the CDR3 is TGTGCCAGCAGTCCAATGCTAGTATCCATCACAGATACGCAGTATTTT.